This T cell receptor beta chain was retrieved from a study of blood T cell repertoires in COVID-19. Study-level information: There were acute and convalescent COVID-19 samples, and they came from the United States, Italy and Spain. In each case, the material was cDNA or gDNA derived from T cells, B-cell-depleted T cells, or PBMCs.

V was trimmed by 4 bases and J by 3 bases, leaving 9 bases between them. CDR1 is KGHSY and CDR2 is FQNENV in the germline V gene. This CDR3 spans 13 amino acids. In the source study's methods: For nucleated cells, counts were estimated from reference gene primer amplification. Assay: immunoSEQ multiplex PCR; the TCRdb copy retains only in-frame clones and omits some. From that table come the V and J calls and clone size; the DNA was used to work out D and trimming. This table has more than 95,000 clones, roughly 80% appearing once. V gene TRBV16 combines with J gene TRBJ1-2; D unclear. The sequenced sample was peripheral blood. The sequence was collected from a man under 40 with acute or convalescent COVID-19. The CDR3 reads CASSRPGDYGYTF. CDR3 nucleotide sequence: TGTGCCAGCAGCCGCCCCGGGGACTATGGCTACACCTTC.